This T cell receptor beta chain was captured by sequencing in a study of T-cell memory formation after mild COVID-19. Study-wide background: Each donor largely had its own TCR clusters. The study's findings and limits: A second wave expanding day 15 to 37 was CD4+-biased; contracting clones were balanced.

TCRdb used MiXCR to reprocess the 5' RACE reads, holding one entry per CDR3 protein. In the table there are hundreds of thousands of distinct CDR3 sequences, about a fifth of which are singletons. In regard to this clonotype: What it binds is unknown.

The CDR3 has 14 residues. The ends were cut back, 5 bases at V and 6 bases at J, with 15 bases in the middle. V and J are TRBV12-3 or TRBV12-4 and TRBJ2-3; tentative D call: TRBD2 (6 bases). This clonotype originated in an adult woman who had mild COVID-19 (a few samples of this study predate the infection). Cell type and time point are not known. What was sequenced was PBMCs or a T cell subset sorted from them (not recorded which). The CDR3 region has the DNA TGTGCCAGCAGTCCACTAGCCGGGTCCGATACGCAGTATTTT. Amino acid sequence: CASSPLAGSDTQYF.